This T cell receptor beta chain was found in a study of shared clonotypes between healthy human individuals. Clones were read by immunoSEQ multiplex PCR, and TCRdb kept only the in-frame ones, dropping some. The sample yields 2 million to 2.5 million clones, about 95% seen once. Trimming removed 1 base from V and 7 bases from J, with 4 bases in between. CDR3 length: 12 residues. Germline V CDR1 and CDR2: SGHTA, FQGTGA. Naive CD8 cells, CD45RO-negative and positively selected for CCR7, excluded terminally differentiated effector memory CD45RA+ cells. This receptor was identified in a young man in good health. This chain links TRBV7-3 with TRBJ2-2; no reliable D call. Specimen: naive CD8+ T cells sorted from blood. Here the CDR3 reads CASSLMGGELFF. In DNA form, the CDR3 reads TGTGCCAGCAGCTTAATGGGCGGGGAGCTGTTTTTT.